These 14 T cell receptor beta chains were sequenced from one sample in a study of PD-L1 blockade in urothelial cancer. TCRdb's copy holds only in-frame clones and misses some; the assay was immunoSEQ multiplex PCR. The sample records 100,000 to 150,000 clones, about 84% being singletons. Time point given: peripheral blood 6 weeks after treatment start. The specimen was PBMCs, collected around atezolizumab (anti-PD-L1) treatment. The receptors were gathered from a man in his fifties with urothelial cancer.

V and J are TRBV28 and TRBJ2-4; 15 bases match TRBD2. J gave up 5 bases and V 5 bases, and 4 bases lay outside the gene matches. The germline gives CDR1 MDHEN, CDR2 SYDVKM. The CDR3 sequence is 16 residues long. In DNA, the CDR3 is TGTGCCAGCAGTCCCTGGACTAGCGGGAGGGAAAACATTCAGTACTTC. This codes for CASSPWTSGRENIQYF.

This clone appeared a single time. This chain links TRBV6-1 with TRBJ2-2, with TRBD1 matching 11 bases. The CDR3 totals 15 residues. V dropped 6 bases and J dropped 12; count of bases not matched to a gene: 12. Germline-derived CDR1 and CDR2 are MNHNS and SASEGT. The CDR3 sequence: CASRDRGRGVGQLFF. The CDR3 DNA reads as TGTGCCAGCAGGGACAGGGGGCGAGGGGTCGGTCAGCTGTTTTTT.

This clone has a handful of counts. The V and J genes are TRBV2 and TRBJ2-1; 7 bases align to TRBD2. V lost 8 bases to trimming and J lost 5 bases; unmatched junction nucleotides: 6. Per the germline V gene, CDR1 is SNHLY and CDR2 is FYNNEI. The CDR3 contains 13 residues. The CDR3 loop reads CASGLADHNEQFF. CDR3 bases: TGTGCCAGCGGGCTAGCGGACCACAATGAGCAGTTCTTC. The variable domain in full, with the rest retrieved from reference TRBV2 and TRBJ2-1, is EPEVTQTPSHQVTQMGQEVILRCVPISNHLYFYWYRQILGQKVEFLVSFYNNEISEKSEIFDDQFSVERPDGSNFTLKIRSTKLEDSAMYFCASGLADHNEQFFGPGTRLTVL.

The rearrangement links TRBV9 to TRBJ2-2; 8 bases fit TRBD1. In germline, CDR1 is SGDLS, CDR2 YYNGEE. Unmatched junction bases numbered 2, after V lost 2 bases and J lost 5 bases. This CDR3 has 14 amino acids. The CDR3 nucleotides read TGTGCCAGCAGCGTTACAGGGGGAACCGGGGAGCTGTTTTTT. This gives the protein CASSVTGGTGELFF.

The chain recombines TRBV18 with TRBJ1-2, with 7 nucleotides matching TRBD1. Germline-derived CDR1 and CDR2 are KGHSH and LQKENI. This CDR3 is built from 13 residues. The V and J ends lost 3 bases and 3 bases, in that order; junction bases with no gene match: 1. CDR3 sequence reads: CASSPGTDYGYTF. The CDR3 DNA is TGTGCCAGCTCACCCGGGACAGACTATGGCTACACCTTC.

In regard to this clone: Other nucleotide sequences from this sample produce the same CDR3. The chain is built from TRBV6-5 and TRBJ1-4; TRBD1 agrees at 8 bases. Per germline, CDR1 MNHEY and CDR2 SVGAGI. V dropped 8 bases and J dropped 7; count of bases not matched to a gene: 9. The CDR3 is 14 amino acids. The CDR3 spells CASRLRGRGEKLFF. CDR3 bases: TGTGCCAGCCGCCTCAGGGGGCGCGGTGAAAAACTGTTTTTT.

The V gene is TRBV30, the J gene TRBJ2-7; 7 positions match TRBD2. V was pared by 2 bases and J by 4 bases, with 11 bases of the junction left unmatched. The CDR3 extends over 15 amino acids. Germline V gives CDR1 GTSNPN, CDR2 SVGIG (reference sequence). The CDR3 region has the DNA TGTGCCTGGAGTCGGAGAGGACTAGTAGGGTACGAGCAGTACTTC. As protein: CAWSRRGLVGYEQYF.

This chain connects TRBV9 to TRBJ2-3; D gene unclear. This CDR3 has 14 amino acids. Germline V CDR1 and CDR2: SGDLS, YYNGEE. Trimming left V 2 bases short and J 0 bases short, with 7 bases between. The CDR3 spells CASSVFTSTDTQYF. Written as DNA, the CDR3 is TGTGCCAGCAGCGTCTTTACTAGCACAGATACGCAGTATTTT.

This chain uses TRBV7-9 with TRBJ1-2; D is possibly TRBD1 (6 bases). Germline CDR1 and CDR2: SEHNR and FQNEAQ (reference sequence). The CDR3 has 13 residues. Trimming removed 1 base from V and 6 bases from J, with 9 bases in between. Written as DNA, the CDR3 is TGTGCCAGCAGCTTAGATACAGGGCATGGCTACACCTTC. Its translation: CASSLDTGHGYTF. Complete variable domain (other parts from reference TRBV7-9 and TRBJ1-2): DTGVSQNPRHKITKRGQNVTFRCDPISEHNRLYWYRQTLGQGPEFLTYFQNEAQLEKSRLLSDRFSAERPKGSFSTLEIQRTEQGDSAMYLCASSLDTGHGYTFGSGTRLTVV.

The genes are TRBV5-1 and TRBJ2-1; TRBD1 might be the D (6 bases). Per the germline V gene, CDR1 is SGHRS and CDR2 is YFSETQ. The CDR3 is 15 residues long. Trimming cost V 1 base and J 2 bases, with 10 bases left between them. This CDR3 reads CASSLTGTPYNEQFF. The CDR3 DNA is TGCGCCAGCAGCTTGACCGGGACACCCTACAATGAGCAGTTCTTC.

The genes are TRBV19 and TRBJ2-7; 9 bases are shared with TRBD1. Germline-derived CDR1 and CDR2 are LNHDA and SQIVND (reference sequence). This CDR3 is built from 15 residues. Losses at the gene ends were 5 bases for V and 6 bases for J; bases not matched to a gene: 11. The CDR3 region is CASSPWGQGFSEQYF. DNA for the CDR3: TGTGCCAGTAGTCCTTGGGGACAGGGTTTCAGCGAGCAGTACTTC.

V gene TRBV6-1 combines with J gene TRBJ2-7; TRBD1 aligns across 8 bases. There are 18 residues in the CDR3. The germline CDR1 and CDR2 sequences are MNHNS and SASEGT. Trimming removed 3 bases from V and 2 bases from J; junction bases left unmatched: 15. This CDR3 reads CASSDLGLTGVRAYEQYF. The CDR3 nucleotides are TGTGCCAGCAGTGATTTAGGGTTGACAGGGGTTAGGGCCTACGAGCAGTACTTC.

The rearrangement joins TRBV28 to TRBJ1-2, with 7 nucleotides matching TRBD1. Germline lookup yields CDR1 MDHEN and CDR2 SYDVKM. J lost 4 bases, V lost 6 bases, and 8 bases had no gene match. The CDR3 runs to 14 residues. The CDR3 region has the DNA TGTGCCAGCAGCCTTGACAGGGAGATCTATGGCTACACCTTC. The encoded protein is CASSLDREIYGYTF.

The V and J genes are TRBV5-1 and TRBJ1-1; perhaps TRBD1 as D (6 bases). V was pared by 0 bases and J by 5 bases, with 17 bases between. The CDR3 contains 16 residues. Germline CDR1 reads SGHRS; CDR2 reads YFSETQ. DNA for the CDR3: TGCGCCAGCAGCTTGGGTTTGACAGGAAGTGTAACTGAAGCTTTCTTT. Protein sequence: CASSLGLTGSVTEAFF. The full variable domain, with the rest looked up from reference TRBV5-1 and TRBJ1-1, is KAGVTQTPRYLIKTRGQQVTLSCSPISGHRSVSWYQQTPGQGLQFLFEYFSETQRNKGNFPGRFSGRQFSNSRSEMNVSTLELGDSALYLCASSLGLTGSVTEAFFGQGTRLTVV.